The present T cell receptor (beta chain) was sequenced within a study of cytomegalovirus exposure and HLA in healthy donors. Study-wide results and caveats: Many donors carried some public TCRs, although rarity characterized most TCR sequences.

About this clone itself: The antigen is not known.

Germline V lookup: CDR1 SQVTM, CDR2 ANQGSEA. The CDR3 spans 14 residues. After removal of 7 bases from V and 6 bases from J, the junction contained 11 bases not matched to a gene. With 60 Vbeta and 13 Jbeta primers, the PCR was carried out. The data were produced by immunoSEQ multiplex PCR, yet TCRdb's version contains in-frame clones alone and is incomplete. This sample has hundreds of thousands of clones, with over 80% found just once. The chain combines TRBV29-1 with TRBJ1-2; 10 positions agree with TRBD1. This TCR came from a boy aged 2 to 10 in good health and CMV-seronegative. The specimen was PBMCs. Written as DNA, the CDR3 is TGCAGCGCCGAAAAACCGGGACAGGGGAATGGCTACACCTTC. Its translation is CSAEKPGQGNGYTF. The variable domain in full, with the rest retrieved from reference TRBV29-1 and TRBJ1-2, is SAVISQKPSRDICQRGTSLTIQCQVDSQVTMMFWYRQQPGQSLTLIATANQGSEATYESGFVIDKFPISRPNLTFSTLTVSNMSPEDSSIYLCSAEKPGQGNGYTFGSGTRLTVV.